This paragraph covers one TCR beta chain sequence. This clonotype occurred a few times. Its antigen specificity is not known. No much larger clone exists at a distance of one base, and base qualities are not known. The data belong to a study of regulatory T cells in long-lasting Graves disease (dated by TCRdb to about 2021). At the level of the whole study: Antithyroid drugs had been taken for less than 3 months by newly diagnosed Graves' disease patients. A total of about 33 samples underwent TCR sequencing: around 13 from persistent and 20 from newly diagnosed Graves' disease patients. Patients with persistent Graves' disease were compared with patients with newly diagnosed Graves' disease using TCR sequencing and RNA sequencing of peripheral blood. The study was registered as a clinical trial and conducted in China. On the study overall, not on this receptor specifically: A larger number of public clonotypes was shared among persistent patients (under 3,000) than among newly diagnosed patients (around 880). Compared with newly diagnosed patients, persistent Graves' disease patients had lower TCR Shannon entropy and fewer highly expanded clones, which suggests clonal expansion. The study examined only peripheral blood because the primary lesion, thyroid tissue, could not be accessed. As a limitation, the authors acknowledged that the small sample size may reduce accuracy. Sequencing and analysis were restricted to the TCR beta chain. Persistent disease showed preferential use of TRBV28, TRBJ1-2 and TRBJ2-5, whereas newly diagnosed disease favored TRBV20-1 and TRBJ2-1.

Library creation used multiplex PCR. Sequencing was carried out with an Illumina HiSeq 4000. CDR3 regions were amplified by Arm-PCR with iRepertoire HTBI primers to construct TCR beta libraries. PCR products were gel purified before sequencing. The paper's data handling went like this. Gene usage analysis of CDR3 amino acid clonotypes used the 60 to 80 TRBV and fewer than 15 TRBJ segments found across samples. COPE and FqMerger were used to merge filtered high-quality paired reads into contigs. BLAST was used to align contigs to IMGT TRBV, TRBD and TRBJ reference genes, with CDR3 defined following IMGT. Clonotypes above 0.1% frequency were classified as highly expanded clones. Repertoire diversity was measured by Shannon entropy, and V-J evenness by the Gini coefficient. Clonotypes shared by more than one individual were considered public. TCRdb redid the processing of the public reads, applying fastp at Q25 and MiXCR, and retained in-frame beta chains. Every entry covers one CDR3 protein and lists the most common genes and DNA from its rows. The V and J calls reflect TCRdb's pipeline rather than the authors' work. The sample profile shows 550,000 to 700,000 distinct CDR3 sequences; about 16% of them were found once. The ten largest clones add up to around 12% of the sample.

The time point label of this sample denotes: newly diagnosed GD, antithyroid drugs for less than 3 months. For both TCR sequencing and RNA sequencing, RNA was extracted from PBMCs using TRIzol. Graves' disease was diagnosed according to American Thyroid Association guidelines. The patients came from an endocrinology department in Xi'an, China. Each patient gave about 9.1 milliliters of peripheral blood, collected in an EDTA anticoagulant tube. Ficoll Paque Plus density gradient separation was used to isolate PBMCs, and no further T cell sorting was done. RNA quality was checked with an Agilent 2100 Bioanalyzer and agarose gel, and concentration with a NanoDrop 2000. The CDR3 runs 13 residues from the cysteine to the phenylalanine. Just CDR3 DNA is preserved here, 39 bases in frame from base 1. CDR1 and CDR2, per the germline V gene (reference sequence), are LGHDT and YNNKEL. The V end loses 3 bases and the J end loses 5 bases, and a stretch of 8 bases separates them.

The sample was also reused in another study, on T cells in Graves' hyperthyroidism and ophthalmopathy. Drawing on the second study: Stable Graves' hyperthyroidism was defined as the absence of progression to ophthalmopathy over 18 months of follow-up. Hyperthyroidism patients were newly diagnosed, had a disease duration of under 2 months, and were aged 18 to 65 years. Patients with uncontrolled infections, other autoimmune diseases, pregnancy or lactation were excluded. Diagnoses were established on the basis of clinical symptoms, serum thyroxine and TRAb, thyroid ultrasound, and orbital computed tomography. The first round of RT-PCR for the TCR CDR3 was performed with the HTBI primer set and the Qiagen OneStep RT-PCR kit. Most expanded thyroid clonotypes (frequency above 0.001) were also detected in blood, a finding suggesting that blood repertoires may reflect thyroid immune responses. A 13 V-J signature model separated ophthalmopathy from stable hyperthyroidism, with around 91% sensitivity and 81.08% specificity in cross-validation and 80%/75% in testing. In validation, progression to ophthalmopathy was predicted by the model with about 70% sensitivity and about 72% specificity, a median of around 5.9 months before onset. A discovery cohort of approximately 97 patients, approximately 44 with Graves' ophthalmopathy and under 60 with stable Graves' hyperthyroidism, was used to find distinguishing TCR V-J signatures. An independent validation cohort of some 18 hyperthyroidism patients and 17 patients who later progressed to ophthalmopathy tested prospective prediction of ophthalmopathy. The 100 or so discovery patients were randomly split 7:3 into training and test sets. The study also compared thyroid tissue and blood T-cell repertoires from about 6 Graves' hyperthyroidism patients. After sampling, hyperthyroidism patients received methimazole starting at 30 mg daily, and ophthalmopathy patients received high-dose intravenous methylprednisolone. Libraries were constructed in a second round of multiplex PCR, after which size selection and purification were carried out. Sequencing of the libraries was done on an Illumina HiSeq2000 using paired-end 100 bp reads. SOAPnuke was used to process the raw data, throwing out any read that contained adapters or uncalled bases, had a mean Phred below 15, or lacked an exact constant-primer or identifier match. COPE v1.2.5 was used to merge high-quality paired reads, and clonotypes were defined as unique nucleotide sequences. MiTCR v1.1 was used to align clonotypes to the IMGT TRBV, TRBD and TRBJ reference segments. The analysis was restricted to V-J combinations with a frequency above 0.0001, which together covered 99.2% of the repertoires. A TCS score was defined as the ratio between F50 (clonal expansion) and ExV (chaos), using BLOSUM62-based TCRdist between CDR3 peptides within each V-J. Welch's t-statistics and random forest reduced just over 500 V-J features to 13, which were used in a naive Bayes classifier (R e1071). Sample size was not statistically predetermined, and blinding of investigators to group allocation was not performed. The paper describes TCR Vbeta CDR3 sequencing of 135 peripheral blood samples, made up of fewer than 50 ophthalmopathy patients, around 78 hyperthyroidism patients and 17 progressor patients.

The chain joins TRBV3-1 to TRBJ1-5, with the D gene not clear enough to name. The clonotype was recovered from a man aged 18 to 35 with Graves disease. Donor details come from another sample of the same person, matched by shared clones. Sequencing was performed on peripheral blood mononuclear cells (PBMCs), taken at new diagnosis, from a patient treated with antithyroid drugs. Here the CDR3 is given as CASSQAPYQPQHF. The bases are TGTGCCAGCAGCCAGGCCCCTTATCAGCCCCAGCATTTT.